These T cell receptor beta chains were read from a single sample in a study of graft-versus-host responses after intestinal transplantation. Method: immunoSEQ multiplex PCR; TCRdb's copy keeps in-frame clones and lacks some. The repertoire consists of about 120,000 clones, with just over 90% occurring once and the leading ten covering approximately 0.17%. These receptors have no identified antigens. The sample was unstimulated CD4+ T cells sorted from spleen or lymph node cells, taken before intestinal transplant. Receptors were obtained from a human donor who received an intestinal transplant. CDR3s include the opening cysteine and the closing phenylalanine or tryptophan. The D gene is left open where the match is weak.

D gene	J gene	V gene	CDR3 DNA	CDR3 protein
TRBD1	TRBJ1-2	TRBV5-4	TGTGCCAGCAGCTTGTCGGGGACAGGGACGAGTTATGGCTACACCTTC	CASSLSGTGTSYGYTF
TRBD1	TRBJ2-7	TRBV28	TGTGCCACCCTAACAGGGGGCGGGCTCTACGAGCAGTACTTC	CATLTGGGLYEQYF
.	TRBJ1-1	TRBV5-1	TGCGCCAGCAGCTTGGGGGCAGGGGTAGGGACTGAAGCTTTCTTT	CASSLGAGVGTEAFF
.	TRBJ2-3	TRBV6-6	TGTGCCAGCAGCCTCGACGGGGAGCAGGATACGCAGTATTTT	CASSLDGEQDTQYF
.	TRBJ2-1	TRBV19	TGTGCCAGTAGTATAGATCACTCCCCCTACAATGAGCAGTTCTTC	CASSIDHSPYNEQFF
.	TRBJ2-3	TRBV7-7	TGTGCCAGCAGCCCGCGCCGGGGGGCAGGGGATACGCAGTATTTT	CASSPRRGAGDTQYF
TRBD1	TRBJ1-1	TRBV4-2	TGTGCCAGCAGCCAAGCCCGGACAGGGGCCTTGAACACTGAAGCTTTCTTT	CASSQARTGALNTEAFF
.	TRBJ2-7	TRBV5-4	TGTGCCAGCAGCTTTGACAGAAGCTACGAGCAGTACTTC	CASSFDRSYEQYF
TRBD1	TRBJ2-1	TRBV25-1	TGTGCCAGCAGTGGCCGCTCCGGGACAGACAATGAGCAGTTCTTC	CASSGRSGTDNEQFF
.	TRBJ1-1	TRBV12-2	TGTGCAAGTCGCTTAGGGGTGGTGGACAGGGGGCCATGGATGAACACTGAAGCTTTCTTT	CASRLGVVDRGPWMNTEAFF